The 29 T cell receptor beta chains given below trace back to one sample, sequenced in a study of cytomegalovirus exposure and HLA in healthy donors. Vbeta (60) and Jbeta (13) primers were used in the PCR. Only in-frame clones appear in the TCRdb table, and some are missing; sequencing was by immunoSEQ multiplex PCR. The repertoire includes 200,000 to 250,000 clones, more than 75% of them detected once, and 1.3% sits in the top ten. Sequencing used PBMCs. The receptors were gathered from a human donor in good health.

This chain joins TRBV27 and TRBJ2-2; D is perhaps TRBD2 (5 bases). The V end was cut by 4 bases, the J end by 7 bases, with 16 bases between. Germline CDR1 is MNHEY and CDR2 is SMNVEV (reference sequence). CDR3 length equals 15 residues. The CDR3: CASSSPGKLGGELFF. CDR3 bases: TGTGCCAGCAGTTCTCCGGGGAAACTTGGCGGGGAGCTGTTTTTT.

CDR3 in DNA: TGTGCCAGCAGCCAAGATAGACTAGCGGGAGGGACCCAAGAGACCCAGTACTTC. Its translation is CASSQDRLAGGTQETQYF. This chain links TRBV4-2 with TRBJ2-5, with 14 bases aligning to TRBD2. The CDR3 is made up of 18 amino acids. Germline CDR1 and CDR2: LGHNA and YNFKEQ. V lost 0 bases and J lost 1; bases outside the gene matches: 4.

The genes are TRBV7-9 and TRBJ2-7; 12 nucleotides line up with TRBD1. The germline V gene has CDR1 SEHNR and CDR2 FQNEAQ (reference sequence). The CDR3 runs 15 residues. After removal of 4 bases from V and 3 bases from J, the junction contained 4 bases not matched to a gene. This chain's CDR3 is CASSSGTGGSYEQYF. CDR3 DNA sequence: TGTGCCAGCAGCTCCGGGACAGGGGGCAGCTACGAGCAGTACTTC.

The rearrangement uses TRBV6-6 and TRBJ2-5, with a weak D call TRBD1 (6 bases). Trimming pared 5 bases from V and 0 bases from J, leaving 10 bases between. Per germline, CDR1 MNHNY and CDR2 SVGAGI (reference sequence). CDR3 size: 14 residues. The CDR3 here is CASSRDTYQETQYF. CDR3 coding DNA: TGTGCCAGCAGTAGGGACACATACCAAGAGACCCAGTACTTC.

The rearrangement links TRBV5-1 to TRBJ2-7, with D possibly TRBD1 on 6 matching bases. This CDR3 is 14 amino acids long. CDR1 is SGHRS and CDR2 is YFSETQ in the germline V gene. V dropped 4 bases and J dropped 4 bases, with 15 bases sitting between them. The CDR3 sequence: CASSADWGQYEQYF. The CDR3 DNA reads TGCGCCAGCAGCGCTGACTGGGGGCAGTACGAGCAGTACTTC.

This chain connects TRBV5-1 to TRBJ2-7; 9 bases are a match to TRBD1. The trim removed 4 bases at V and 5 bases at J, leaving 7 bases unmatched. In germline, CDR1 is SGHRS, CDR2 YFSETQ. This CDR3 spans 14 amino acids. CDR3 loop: CASSVLQGANEQYF. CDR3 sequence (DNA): TGCGCCAGCAGCGTTTTACAGGGGGCCAACGAGCAGTACTTC.

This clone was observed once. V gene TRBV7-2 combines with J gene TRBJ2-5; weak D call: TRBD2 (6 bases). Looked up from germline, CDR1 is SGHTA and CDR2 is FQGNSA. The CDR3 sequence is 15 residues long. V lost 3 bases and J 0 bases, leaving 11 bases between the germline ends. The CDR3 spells CASSFGGTYQETQYF. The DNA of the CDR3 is TGTGCCAGCAGCTTTGGCGGGACCTACCAAGAGACCCAGTACTTC.

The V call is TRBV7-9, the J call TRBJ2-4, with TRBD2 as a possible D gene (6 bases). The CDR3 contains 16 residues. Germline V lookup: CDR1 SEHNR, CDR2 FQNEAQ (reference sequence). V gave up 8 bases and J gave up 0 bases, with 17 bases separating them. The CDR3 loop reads CASRAPGTLAKNIQYF. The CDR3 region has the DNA TGTGCCAGCCGGGCCCCCGGGACTCTAGCCAAAAACATTCAGTACTTC.

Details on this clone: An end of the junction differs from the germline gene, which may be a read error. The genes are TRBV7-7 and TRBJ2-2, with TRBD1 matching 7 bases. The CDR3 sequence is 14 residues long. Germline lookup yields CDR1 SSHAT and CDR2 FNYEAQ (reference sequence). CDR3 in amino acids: CASSLESGGGELFF. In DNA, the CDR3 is TGTGCTAGCAGCTTAGAGTCAGGGGGCGGGGAGCTGTTTTTT.

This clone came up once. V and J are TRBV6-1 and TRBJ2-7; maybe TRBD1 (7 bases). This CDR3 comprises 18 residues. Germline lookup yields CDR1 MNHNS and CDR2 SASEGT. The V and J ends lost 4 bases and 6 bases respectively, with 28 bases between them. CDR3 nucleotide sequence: TGTGCCAGCAGTGTCCAGATACAGGGGTTATTCGTCGGGAGCGAGCAGTACTTC. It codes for CASSVQIQGLFVGSEQYF.

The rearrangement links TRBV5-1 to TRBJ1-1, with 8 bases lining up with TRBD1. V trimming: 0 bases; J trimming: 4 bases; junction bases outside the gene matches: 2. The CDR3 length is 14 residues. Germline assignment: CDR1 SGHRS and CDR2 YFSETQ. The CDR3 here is CASSLAQGATEAFF. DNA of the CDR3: TGCGCCAGCAGCTTGGCTCAGGGGGCCACTGAAGCTTTCTTT.

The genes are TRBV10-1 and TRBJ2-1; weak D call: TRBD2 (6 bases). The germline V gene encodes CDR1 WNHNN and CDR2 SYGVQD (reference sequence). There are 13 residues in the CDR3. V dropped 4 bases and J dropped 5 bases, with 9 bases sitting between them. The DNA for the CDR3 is TGCGCCAGCAGTGGGGACTTAAACAATGAGCAGTTCTTC. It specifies CASSGDLNNEQFF.

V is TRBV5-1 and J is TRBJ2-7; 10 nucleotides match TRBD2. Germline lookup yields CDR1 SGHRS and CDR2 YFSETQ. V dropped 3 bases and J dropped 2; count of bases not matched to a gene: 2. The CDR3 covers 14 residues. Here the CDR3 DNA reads TGCGCCAGCAGCTGGAGCGGGAGGGCCTACGAGCAGTACTTC. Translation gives CASSWSGRAYEQYF.

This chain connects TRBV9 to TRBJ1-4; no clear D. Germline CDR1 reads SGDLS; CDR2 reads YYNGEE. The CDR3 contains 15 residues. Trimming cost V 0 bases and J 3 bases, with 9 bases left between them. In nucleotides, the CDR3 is TGTGCCAGCAGCGTAGAGGGCGGGTCTAATGAAAAACTGTTTTTT. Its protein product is CASSVEGGSNEKLFF.

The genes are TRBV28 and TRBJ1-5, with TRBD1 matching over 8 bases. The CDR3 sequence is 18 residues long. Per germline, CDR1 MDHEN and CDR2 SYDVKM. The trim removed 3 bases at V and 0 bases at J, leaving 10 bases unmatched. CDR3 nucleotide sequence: TGTGCCAGCAGTTTCATTCGCAGGACAGGGTATAGCAATCAGCCCCAGCATTTT. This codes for CASSFIRRTGYSNQPQHF.

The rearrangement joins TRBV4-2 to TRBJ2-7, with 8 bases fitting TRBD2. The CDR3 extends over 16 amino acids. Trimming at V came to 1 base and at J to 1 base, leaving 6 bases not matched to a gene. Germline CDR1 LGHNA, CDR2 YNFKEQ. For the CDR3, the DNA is TGTGCCAGCAGCCAAGGGTTAGCGGGAAATTCCTACGAGCAGTACTTC. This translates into CASSQGLAGNSYEQYF.

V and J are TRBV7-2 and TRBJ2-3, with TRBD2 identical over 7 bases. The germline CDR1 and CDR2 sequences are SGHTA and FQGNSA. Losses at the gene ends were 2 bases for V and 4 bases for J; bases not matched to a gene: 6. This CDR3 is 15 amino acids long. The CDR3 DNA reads TGTGCCAGCAGCTTACGGGGGGATCGGGCAGATACGCAGTATTTT. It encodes CASSLRGDRADTQYF.

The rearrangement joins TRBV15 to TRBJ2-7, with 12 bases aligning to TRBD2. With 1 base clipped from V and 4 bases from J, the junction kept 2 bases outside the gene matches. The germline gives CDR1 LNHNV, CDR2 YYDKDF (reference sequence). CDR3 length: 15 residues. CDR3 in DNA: TGTGCCACCAGCAGAGGACTAGCGGGAGCGTACGAGCAGTACTTC. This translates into CATSRGLAGAYEQYF.

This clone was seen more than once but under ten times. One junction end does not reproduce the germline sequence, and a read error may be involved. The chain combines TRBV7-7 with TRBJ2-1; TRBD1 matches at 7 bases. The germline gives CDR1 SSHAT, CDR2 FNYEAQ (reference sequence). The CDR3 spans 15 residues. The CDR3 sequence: CASSLEQGRYNEQFF. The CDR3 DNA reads TGTGCTAGCAGCTTAGAACAGGGGAGATACAATGAGCAGTTCTTC.

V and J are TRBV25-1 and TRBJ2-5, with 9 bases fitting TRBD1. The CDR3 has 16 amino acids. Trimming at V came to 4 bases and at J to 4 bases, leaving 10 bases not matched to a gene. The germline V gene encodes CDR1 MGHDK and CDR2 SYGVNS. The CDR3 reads CASSVGQGTGGETQYF. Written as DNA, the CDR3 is TGTGCCAGCAGTGTGGGACAGGGAACAGGAGGAGAGACCCAGTACTTC.

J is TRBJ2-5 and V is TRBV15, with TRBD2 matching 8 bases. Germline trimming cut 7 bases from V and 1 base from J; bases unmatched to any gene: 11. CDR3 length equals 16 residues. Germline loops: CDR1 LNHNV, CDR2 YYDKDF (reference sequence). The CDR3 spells CATTGGAGGPQETQYF. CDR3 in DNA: TGTGCCACCACCGGGGGGGCCGGGGGCCCCCAAGAGACCCAGTACTTC.

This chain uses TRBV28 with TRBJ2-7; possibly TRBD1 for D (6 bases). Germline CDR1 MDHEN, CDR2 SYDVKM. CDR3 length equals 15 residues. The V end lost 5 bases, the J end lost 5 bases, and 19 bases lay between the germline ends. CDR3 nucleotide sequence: TGTGCCAGCAGTGAAACGACAGGTGGACTGCACGAGCAGTACTTC. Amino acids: CASSETTGGLHEQYF.

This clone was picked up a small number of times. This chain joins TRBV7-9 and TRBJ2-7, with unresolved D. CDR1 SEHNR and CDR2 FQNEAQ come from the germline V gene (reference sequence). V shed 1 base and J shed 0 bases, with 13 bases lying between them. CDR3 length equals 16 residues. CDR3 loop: CASSLDVSLYSYEQYF. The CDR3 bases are TGTGCCAGCAGCTTAGACGTCTCTCTATACTCCTACGAGCAGTACTTC.

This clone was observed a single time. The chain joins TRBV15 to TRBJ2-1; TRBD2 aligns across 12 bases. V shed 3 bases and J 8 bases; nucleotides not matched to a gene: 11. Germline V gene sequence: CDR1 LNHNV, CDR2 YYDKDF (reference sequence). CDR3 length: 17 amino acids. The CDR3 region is CATSSGLAGTPGDEQFF. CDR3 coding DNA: TGTGCCACCAGCAGTGGACTAGCGGGGACCCCCGGCGATGAGCAGTTCTTC.

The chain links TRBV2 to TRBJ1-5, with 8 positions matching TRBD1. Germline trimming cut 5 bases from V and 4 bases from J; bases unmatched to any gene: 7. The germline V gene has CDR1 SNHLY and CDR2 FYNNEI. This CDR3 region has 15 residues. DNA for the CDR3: TGTGCCAGCAGTCCCGGGACAGGCAATAATCAGCCCCAGCATTTT. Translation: CASSPGTGNNQPQHF.

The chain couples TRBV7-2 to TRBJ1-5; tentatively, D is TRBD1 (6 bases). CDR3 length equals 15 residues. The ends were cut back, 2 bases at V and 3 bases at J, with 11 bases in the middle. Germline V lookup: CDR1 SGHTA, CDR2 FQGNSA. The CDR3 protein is CASSLWTAINQPQHF. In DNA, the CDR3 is TGTGCCAGCAGCTTATGGACAGCTATCAATCAGCCCCAGCATTTT.

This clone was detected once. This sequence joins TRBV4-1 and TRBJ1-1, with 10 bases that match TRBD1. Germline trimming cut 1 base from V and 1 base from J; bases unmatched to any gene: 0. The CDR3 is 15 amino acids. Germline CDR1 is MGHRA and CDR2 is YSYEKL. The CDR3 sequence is CASSQGQGANTEAFF. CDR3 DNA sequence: TGCGCCAGCAGCCAAGGACAGGGGGCGAACACTGAAGCTTTCTTT.

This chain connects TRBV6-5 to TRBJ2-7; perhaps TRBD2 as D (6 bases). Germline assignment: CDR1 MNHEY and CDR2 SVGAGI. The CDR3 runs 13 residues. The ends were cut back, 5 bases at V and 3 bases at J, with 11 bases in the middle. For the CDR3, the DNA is TGTGCCAGCAGTGGAGGGGTTCGCTACGAGCAGTACTTC. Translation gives CASSGGVRYEQYF.

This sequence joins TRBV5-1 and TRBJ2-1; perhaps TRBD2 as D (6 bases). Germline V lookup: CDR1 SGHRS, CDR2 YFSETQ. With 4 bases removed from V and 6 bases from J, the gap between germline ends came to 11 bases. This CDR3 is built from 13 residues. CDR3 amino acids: CASSLTSLNEQFF. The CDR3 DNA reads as TGCGCCAGCAGCCTAACTAGCCTCAATGAGCAGTTCTTC.